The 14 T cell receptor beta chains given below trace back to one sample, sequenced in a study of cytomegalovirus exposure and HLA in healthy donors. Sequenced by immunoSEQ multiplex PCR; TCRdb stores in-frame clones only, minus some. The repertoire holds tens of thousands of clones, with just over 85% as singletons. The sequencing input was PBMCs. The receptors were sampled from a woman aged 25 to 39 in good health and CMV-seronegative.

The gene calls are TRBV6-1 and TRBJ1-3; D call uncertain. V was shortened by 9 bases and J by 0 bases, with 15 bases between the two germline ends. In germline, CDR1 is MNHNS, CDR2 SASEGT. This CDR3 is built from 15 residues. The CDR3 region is CASAPPTSSGNTIYF. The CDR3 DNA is TGTGCCAGTGCTCCCCCCACTAGCTCTGGAAACACCATATATTTT.

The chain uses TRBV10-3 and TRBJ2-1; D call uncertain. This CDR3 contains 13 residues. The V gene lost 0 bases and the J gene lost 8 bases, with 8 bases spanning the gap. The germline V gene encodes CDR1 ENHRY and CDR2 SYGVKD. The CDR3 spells CAISESSYDEQFF. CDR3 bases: TGTGCCATCAGTGAGTCCTCTTATGATGAGCAGTTCTTC.

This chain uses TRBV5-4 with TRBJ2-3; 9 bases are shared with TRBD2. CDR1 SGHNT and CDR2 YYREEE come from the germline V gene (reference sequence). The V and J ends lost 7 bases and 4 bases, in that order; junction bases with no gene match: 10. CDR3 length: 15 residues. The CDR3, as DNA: TGTGCCAGCGGGGAGGGACTAGCAAGGCCAGATACGCAGTATTTT. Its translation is CASGEGLARPDTQYF.

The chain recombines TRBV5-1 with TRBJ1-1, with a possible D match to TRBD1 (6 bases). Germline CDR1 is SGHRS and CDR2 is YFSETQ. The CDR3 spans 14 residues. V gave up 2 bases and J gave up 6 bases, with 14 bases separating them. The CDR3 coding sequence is TGCGCCAGCAGCTTCTTGACAGGCCCGCCTGAAGCTTTCTTT. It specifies CASSFLTGPPEAFF.

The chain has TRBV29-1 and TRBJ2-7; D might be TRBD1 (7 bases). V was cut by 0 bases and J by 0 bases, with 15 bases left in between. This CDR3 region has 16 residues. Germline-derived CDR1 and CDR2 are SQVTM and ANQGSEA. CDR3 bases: TGCAGCGTTGAAGACCGTGACAGGGACTCCTCCTACGAGCAGTACTTC. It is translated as CSVEDRDRDSSYEQYF.

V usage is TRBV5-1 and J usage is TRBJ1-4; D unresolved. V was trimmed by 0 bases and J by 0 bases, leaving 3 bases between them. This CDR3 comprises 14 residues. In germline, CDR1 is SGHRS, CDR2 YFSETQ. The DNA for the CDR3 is TGCGCCAGCAGCTTGGCCTCAACTAATGAAAAACTGTTTTTT. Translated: CASSLASTNEKLFF.

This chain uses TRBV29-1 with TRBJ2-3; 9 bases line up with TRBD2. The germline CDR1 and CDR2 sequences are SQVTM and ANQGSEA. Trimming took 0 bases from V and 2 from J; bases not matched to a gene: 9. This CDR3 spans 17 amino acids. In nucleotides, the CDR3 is TGCAGCGTTGAAGACGGGAATTCGGGACTAGCCACAGATACGCAGTATTTT. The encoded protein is CSVEDGNSGLATDTQYF.

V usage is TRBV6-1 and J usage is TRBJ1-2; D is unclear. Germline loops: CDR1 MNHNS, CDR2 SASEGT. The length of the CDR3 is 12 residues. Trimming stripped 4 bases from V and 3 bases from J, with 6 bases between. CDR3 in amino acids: CASSAIDYGYTF. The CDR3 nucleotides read TGTGCCAGCAGTGCCATAGACTATGGCTACACCTTC.

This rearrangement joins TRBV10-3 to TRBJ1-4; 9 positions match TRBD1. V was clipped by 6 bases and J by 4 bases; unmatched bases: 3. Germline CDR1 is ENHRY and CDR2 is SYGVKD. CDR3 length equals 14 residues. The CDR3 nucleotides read TGTGCCATCAGGGAGGGACAGGGTAATGAAAAACTGTTTTTT. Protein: CAIREGQGNEKLFF.

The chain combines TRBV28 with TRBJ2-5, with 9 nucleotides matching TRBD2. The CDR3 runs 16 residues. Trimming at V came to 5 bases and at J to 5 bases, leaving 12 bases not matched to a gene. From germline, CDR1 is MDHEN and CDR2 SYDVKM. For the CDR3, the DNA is TGTGCCAGCAGTAAACCGGGACTAGCCCTATGGGAGACCCAGTACTTC. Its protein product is CASSKPGLALWETQYF.

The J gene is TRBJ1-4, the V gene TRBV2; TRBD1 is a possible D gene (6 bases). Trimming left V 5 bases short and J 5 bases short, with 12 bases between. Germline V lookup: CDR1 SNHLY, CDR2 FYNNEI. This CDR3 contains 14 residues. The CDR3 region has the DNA TGTGCCAGCAGTAAACAGGGTCTGAATGAAAAACTGTTTTTT. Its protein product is CASSKQGLNEKLFF.

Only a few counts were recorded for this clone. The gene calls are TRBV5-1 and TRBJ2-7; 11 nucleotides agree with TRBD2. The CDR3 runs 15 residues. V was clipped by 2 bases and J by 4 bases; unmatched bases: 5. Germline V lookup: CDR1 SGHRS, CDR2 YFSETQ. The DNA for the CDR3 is TGCGCCAGCAGCTTCACTAGCGGGAGTCTGTACGAGCAGTACTTC. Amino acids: CASSFTSGSLYEQYF. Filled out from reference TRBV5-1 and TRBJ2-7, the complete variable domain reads KAGVTQTPRYLIKTRGQQVTLSCSPISGHRSVSWYQQTPGQGLQFLFEYFSETQRNKGNFPGRFSGRQFSNSRSEMNVSTLELGDSALYLCASSFTSGSLYEQYFGPGTRLTVT.

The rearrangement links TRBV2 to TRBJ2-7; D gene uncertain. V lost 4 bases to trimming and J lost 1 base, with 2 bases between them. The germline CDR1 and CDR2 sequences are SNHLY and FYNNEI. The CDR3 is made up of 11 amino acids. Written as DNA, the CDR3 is TGTGCCAGCAGTGCTTCCTACGAGCAGTACTTC. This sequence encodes CASSASYEQYF. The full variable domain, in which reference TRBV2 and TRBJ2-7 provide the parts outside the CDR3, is EPEVTQTPSHQVTQMGQEVILRCVPISNHLYFYWYRQILGQKVEFLVSFYNNEISEKSEIFDDQFSVERPDGSNFTLKIRSTKLEDSAMYFCASSASYEQYFGPGTRLTVT.

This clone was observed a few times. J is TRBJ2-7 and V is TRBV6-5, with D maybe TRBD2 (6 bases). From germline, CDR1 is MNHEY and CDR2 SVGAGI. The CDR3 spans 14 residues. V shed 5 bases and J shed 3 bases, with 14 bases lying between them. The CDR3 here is CASSRGLNNYEQYF. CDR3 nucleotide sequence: TGTGCCAGCAGTCGAGGACTAAATAACTACGAGCAGTACTTC.